The sequence of this T cell receptor (beta chain) was determined in a study of T-cell memory formation after mild COVID-19. Study summary: TCR clusters mostly belonged to single donors.

This clonotype occurred a few times. Its antigen is undetermined. CDR1 is SGHRS, CDR2 YFSETQ, per germline. Trimming pared 3 bases from V and 8 bases from J, leaving 9 bases between. There are 12 residues in the CDR3. Study-level points and caveats: While clones contracting from day 15 to 85 were balanced between CD4 and CD8, later expanders leaned CD4+.

From the 5' RACE reads, TCRdb called clonotypes with MiXCR, one entry per CDR3 protein. The data hold around 310,000 distinct CDR3 sequences, with approximately 15% observed a single time. The chain carries TRBV5-1 and TRBJ2-1; D is perhaps TRBD1 (5 bases). This TCR was recovered from a man aged 18 to 35 who had mild COVID-19 (a few samples of this study predate the infection). Cell type and time point are not known. The source material was PBMCs or a T cell subset sorted from them (not recorded which). The CDR3 bases are TGCGCCAGCAGCTGGGGCACGTATGAGCAGTTCTTC. It codes for CASSWGTYEQFF. Full variable domain (missing parts from reference TRBV5-1 and TRBJ2-1): KAGVTQTPRYLIKTRGQQVTLSCSPISGHRSVSWYQQTPGQGLQFLFEYFSETQRNKGNFPGRFSGRQFSNSRSEMNVSTLELGDSALYLCASSWGTYEQFFGPGTRLTVL.